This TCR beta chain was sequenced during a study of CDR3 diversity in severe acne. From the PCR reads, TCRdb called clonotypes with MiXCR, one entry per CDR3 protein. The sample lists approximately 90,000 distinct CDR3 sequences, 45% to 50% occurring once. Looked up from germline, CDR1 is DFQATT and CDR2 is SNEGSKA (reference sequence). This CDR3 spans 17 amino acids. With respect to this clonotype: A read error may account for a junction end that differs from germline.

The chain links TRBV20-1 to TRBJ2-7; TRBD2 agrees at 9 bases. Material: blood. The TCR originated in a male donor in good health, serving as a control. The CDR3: CSTSDGFSGRRTYEQYF. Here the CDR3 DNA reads TGCAGTACTAGCGACGGATTTAGCGGGAGACGGACCTATGAGCAGTACTTC.